Here is one TCR beta chain with its context. Its specificity is unknown. The data stem from a study of beta chain features in type 1 diabetes. Overall study: All samples combined gave 107,917,701 sorted cells for examination. Notes on the study in general: The question of HLA type influencing TCRB rearrangement was one that remained unresolved here.

CDR1 and CDR2 from the germline V gene are LGHNA and YSLEER. V lost 2 bases, J lost 0 bases, and 9 bases lay in between. This CDR3 is 15 amino acids long. Expressed TCRB transcripts were sequenced, since all the RNA that had been isolated was reverse transcribed. The method was immunoSEQ multiplex PCR; TCRdb's version includes in-frame clones alone and lacks a portion of them. The repertoire holds 300,000 to 400,000 clones, with roughly 8% as singletons. This TCR was sampled from a young woman in good health. J is TRBJ2-3 and V is TRBV4-3; a weak D match, TRBD1 (6 bases). The sample taken for sequencing was central memory CD4+ T cells from blood. The CDR3 DNA follows: TGCGCCAGCAGCCAACTGGGGGCTAGCACAGATACGCAGTATTTT. Its translation: CASSQLGASTDTQYF.